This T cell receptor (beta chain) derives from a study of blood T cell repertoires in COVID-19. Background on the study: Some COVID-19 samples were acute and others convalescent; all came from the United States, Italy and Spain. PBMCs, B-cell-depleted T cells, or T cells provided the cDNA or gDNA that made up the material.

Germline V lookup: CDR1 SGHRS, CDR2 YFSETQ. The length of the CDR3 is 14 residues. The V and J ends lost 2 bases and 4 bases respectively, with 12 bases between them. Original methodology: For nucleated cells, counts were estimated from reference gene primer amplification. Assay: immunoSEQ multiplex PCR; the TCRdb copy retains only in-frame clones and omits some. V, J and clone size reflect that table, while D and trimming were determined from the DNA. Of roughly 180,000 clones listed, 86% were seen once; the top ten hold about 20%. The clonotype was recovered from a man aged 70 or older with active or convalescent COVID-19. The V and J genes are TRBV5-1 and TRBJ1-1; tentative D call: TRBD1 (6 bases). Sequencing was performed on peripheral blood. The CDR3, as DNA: TGCGCCAGCAGCTTTGTGGGGGCTGGCACTGAAGCTTTCTTT. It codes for CASSFVGAGTEAFF.